This T cell receptor (beta chain) stems from a study of synovial regulatory T cells in juvenile arthritis. About this clone: The target antigen is unknown.

Assay: immunoSEQ multiplex PCR; the TCRdb copy retains only in-frame clones and omits some. The sample table sets out 5,000 to 8,000 clones. Donors were more than nine juvenile idiopathic arthritis patients with active disease. Patients were aged median 11.6 years with disease lasting median 7 years. Study conclusions and caveats: Synovial Tregs shared more CDR3 sequences with iaTregs than other blood Tregs. Compared with other blood Treg cells, inflammation-associated Treg cells had reduced TCR diversity.

The CDR3 has 16 residues. The entry carries no DNA sequence. Germline V gene sequence: CDR1 MGHRA, CDR2 YSYEKL. V gene TRBV4-1 combines with J gene TRBJ2-5; TCRdb's assignment of TRBD1 cannot be checked, as there is no DNA. This receptor was taken from a donor younger than 30 with juvenile idiopathic arthritis. What was sequenced was Treg cells from blood. The subset is: remaining (HLA-DR-negative) circulating blood Treg cells. The CDR3: CASSQEGFRQGETQYF.